The rows below give T cell receptor beta chains drawn from one sample of a study of blood T cell repertoires in COVID-19. Data came from immunoSEQ multiplex PCR; TCRdb stores just in-frame clones and leaves some out. The sample carries around 18,000 clones, approximately 80% recorded once. The material sequenced was peripheral blood. These receptors were taken from a man aged 70-80 years with COVID-19, enrolled during active disease. Both conserved end residues are part of each CDR3. A D gene is named only where the DNA matches it firmly. Clone size appears in some rows only: once, few, many, or a class for an expanded clone.

>-|-|TRBJ2-3|TRBV6-6
TGTGCCACCTCCGCGGGGTCTAGAGATACGCAGTATTTT
CATSAGSRDTQYF
>-|TRBD1|TRBJ2-1|TRBV11-2
TGTGCCAGCAGCCCCTTGACAGGGATGATGGACAATGAGCAGTTCTTC
CASSPLTGMMDNEQFF
>once|-|TRBJ2-7|TRBV6-5
TGTGCCAGCACCGAATCTGGGGCCCACGAGCAGTACTTC
CASTESGAHEQYF
>-|-|TRBJ2-1|TRBV19
TGTGCCAGTAGTATATCCGGGGTTGTTAGTAATGAGCAGTTCTTC
CASSISGVVSNEQFF
>-|TRBD2|TRBJ2-1|TRBV4-2
TGTGCCAGCAGCCAATACCTCGGGGGGACCCACAATGAGCAGTTCTTC
CASSQYLGGTHNEQFF
>-|-|TRBJ2-2|TRBV5-1
TGCGCCAGCAGTCAAGAAGGTAGCTCCGGGGAGCTGTTTTTT
CASSQEGSSGELFF
>-|TRBD1|TRBJ2-1|TRBV6-1
TGTGCCAGCAGTGGTAACCGGGACAGGCTCTACAATGAGCAGTTCTTC
CASSGNRDRLYNEQFF
>-|TRBD1|TRBJ1-6|TRBV6-2/TRBV6-3
TGTGCCAGCAGTTTACACCGGGACAGCAGTTTCCCCCTCCACTTT
CASSLHRDSSFPLHF
>-|-|TRBJ1-3|TRBV9
TGTGCCAGCGGTTCCGGGTGGTCCTCTGGAAACACCATATATTTT
CASGSGWSSGNTIYF
>-|TRBD2|TRBJ2-1|TRBV10-1
TGCGCCAGCTGCTCCGGGACTAGCAGGGGTGAGCAGTTCTTC
CASCSGTSRGEQFF
>-|-|TRBJ1-3|TRBV29-1
TGCAGCGGATCAGGGGCTGGAAACACCATATATTTT
CSGSGAGNTIYF
>once|-|TRBJ2-6|TRBV5-6
TGTGCCAGCAGCTTGACCCCGGGGTCTGGGGCCAACGTCCTGACTTTC
CASSLTPGSGANVLTF
>-|TRBD2|TRBJ2-1|TRBV7-9
TGTGCCTCCTTAGCGGGGTCGGACTACAATGAGCAGTTCTTC
CASLAGSDYNEQFF
>-|TRBD1|TRBJ2-4|TRBV30
TGTGCCTGGGGAAGGACAGGGGCCCCCATTCAGTACTTC
CAWGRTGAPIQYF
>few|TRBD1|TRBJ2-7|TRBV5-1
TGCGCCAGCAGCCCGGGACAGCCTAACCGCTACGAGCAGTACTTC
CASSPGQPNRYEQYF
>-|-|TRBJ1-6|TRBV6-5
TGTGCCAGCAGGGACTTGTCACCCCTCCACTTT
CASRDLSPLHF
>-|-|TRBJ1-5|TRBV28
TGTGCCAGCAGTCCCTTATTCGAGGGAGGAAACAATCAGCCCCAGCATTTT
CASSPLFEGGNNQPQHF
>-|-|TRBJ1-2|TRBV10-3
TGTGCCATCAGTGGGCAGCAGGGTGGCTACACCTTC
CAISGQQGGYTF
>-|TRBD1|TRBJ2-2|TRBV6-5
TGTGCCACCATGGGACAGCCTAACACCGGGGAGCTGTTTTTT
CATMGQPNTGELFF
>-|-|TRBJ2-7|TRBV10-3
TGTGCCATCAGTGAGCCCGGACAGTCCTACGAGCAGTACTTC
CAISEPGQSYEQYF
>-|TRBD1|TRBJ1-5|TRBV7-9
TGTGCCAGCAGCTTGGATTGGACAGGGACTCAGCCCCAGCATTTT
CASSLDWTGTQPQHF
>-|TRBD1|TRBJ1-5|TRBV6-5
TGTGCCAGCCGAAAAACAGGGGGTTGGAATCAGCCCCAGCATTTT
CASRKTGGWNQPQHF
>once|TRBD1|TRBJ2-7|TRBV12-5
TGTGCTAGTGGTGCCGGGACAGGGCCGGGGGAGCAGTACTTC
CASGAGTGPGEQYF
>-|-|TRBJ1-4|TRBV21-1
TGTGCCAGCAGCAAAGTTCCTCCGGACAGGGGGCAGAAAAAACTGTTTTTT
CASSKVPPDRGQKKLFF
>-|TRBD1|TRBJ2-7|TRBV9
TGTGCCAGCACCTTGGGGACAGGGGGAGGTGAGCAGTACTTC
CASTLGTGGGEQYF
>-|TRBD1|TRBJ1-5|TRBV7-2
TGTGCCAGCAGCTTAGTTACAGGGGGCTATTACAATCAGCCCCAGCATTTT
CASSLVTGGYYNQPQHF
>few|-|TRBJ2-7|TRBV28
TGTGCCAGCTCGATCGGGTACGAGCAGTACTTC
CASSIGYEQYF
>-|-|TRBJ2-7|TRBV11-2
TGTGCCAGCACTACGACCCAGGGGTCAGGCGACGAGCAGTACTTC
CASTTTQGSGDEQYF
>-|-|TRBJ1-1|TRBV27
TGTGCCAGCAGCCACATCTCCATGAACACTGAAGCTTTCTTT
CASSHISMNTEAFF
>-|-|TRBJ2-5|TRBV7-2
TGTGCCAGCAGCTTAGGCGGGGTCCTCCGGGAGACCCAGTACTTC
CASSLGGVLRETQYF
>-|TRBD2|TRBJ2-1|TRBV5-1
TGCGCCAGCACCCTCCTTGGGACTAGCGGCTACAATGAGCAGTTCTTC
CASTLLGTSGYNEQFF
>-|-|TRBJ1-1|TRBV9
TGTGCCAGCAGCGCCCAGACTCAGAACACTGAAGCTTTCTTT
CASSAQTQNTEAFF
>once|-|TRBJ1-5|TRBV6-5
TGTGCCAGCAGTTATCAGGGCCTTTATCAGCCCCAGCATTTT
CASSYQGLYQPQHF
>once|-|TRBJ1-1|TRBV27
TGTGCCAGCAGAATGGGTTGGATGGAGACTGAAGCTTTCTTT
CASRMGWMETEAFF
>-|TRBD1|TRBJ1-2|TRBV18
TGTGCCAGCTCACCCCGGCAGGGGGTACACTATGGCTACACCTTC
CASSPRQGVHYGYTF
>-|-|TRBJ1-1|TRBV2
TGTGCCAGCAGTGACCCCTTTGGGGGCAGGGCTTTCTTT
CASSDPFGGRAFF
>-|-|TRBJ1-1|TRBV11-1
TGTGCCAGCAGCCCGGTTACTGAAGCTTTCTTT
CASSPVTEAFF
>-|TRBD1|TRBJ1-2|TRBV27
TGTGCCAGCAGTCCTCGACAGGGTTGGGGTGGCTACACCTTC
CASSPRQGWGGYTF
>-|-|TRBJ2-7|TRBV18
TGTGCCAGCTCACCAGGGCCATACGAGCAGTACTTC
CASSPGPYEQYF
>-|-|TRBJ2-5|TRBV15
TGTGCCACCAGCAGACTGGAGACCCAGTACTTC
CATSRLETQYF
>few|-|TRBJ2-5|TRBV19
TGTGCCAGTAATATGAGGGAACAAGAGACCCAGTACTTC
CASNMREQETQYF
>once|-|TRBJ1-1|TRBV7-3
TGTGCCAGCAGCTCCGCCGGGACACAGAACACTGAAGCTTTCTTT
CASSSAGTQNTEAFF
>-|TRBD1|TRBJ2-1|TRBV30
TGTGCCTGGAGTCAGGGGGTAATAAATGAGCAGTTCTTC
CAWSQGVINEQFF
>-|-|TRBJ1-1|TRBV1
TGCACCAGCAGCCACGAGGGATACACTGAAGCTTTCTTT
CTSSHEGYTEAFF
>-|-|TRBJ1-5|TRBV28
TGTGCCAGCACCCCTCGGGGGGTTTGGAGCAATCAGCCCCAGCATTTT
CASTPRGVWSNQPQHF
>once|TRBD1|TRBJ1-5|TRBV19
TGTGCCAGTAGTCCGGGACAGGGAATTCCTAAGTGGCCCCAGCATTTT
CASSPGQGIPKWPQHF